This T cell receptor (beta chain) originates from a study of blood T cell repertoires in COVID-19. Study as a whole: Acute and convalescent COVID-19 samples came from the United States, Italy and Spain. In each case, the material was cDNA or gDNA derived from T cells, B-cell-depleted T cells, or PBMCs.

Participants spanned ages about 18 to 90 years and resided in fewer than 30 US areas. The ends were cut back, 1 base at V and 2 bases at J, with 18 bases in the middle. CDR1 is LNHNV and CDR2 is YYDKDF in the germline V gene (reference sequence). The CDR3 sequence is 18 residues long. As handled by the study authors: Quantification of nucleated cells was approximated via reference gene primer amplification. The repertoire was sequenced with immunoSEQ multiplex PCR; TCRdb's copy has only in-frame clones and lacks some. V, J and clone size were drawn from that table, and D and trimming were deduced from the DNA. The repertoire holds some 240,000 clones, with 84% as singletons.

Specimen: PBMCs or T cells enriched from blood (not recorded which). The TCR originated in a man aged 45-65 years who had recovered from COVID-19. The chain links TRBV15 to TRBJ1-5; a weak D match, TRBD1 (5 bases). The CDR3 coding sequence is TGTGCCACCAGCAGAGCGTCCCCGGGGCCGGGGGGCAATCAGCCCCAGCATTTT. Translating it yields CATSRASPGPGGNQPQHF.